A selection of T cell receptor beta chains follows, all from one sample in a study of chemoradiotherapy in HPV16-positive cancers. Sequenced by immunoSEQ multiplex PCR; TCRdb stores in-frame clones only, minus some. The sample holds under 8,500 clones, around four fifths seen once. The sample was taken from a patient who underwent chemoradiotherapy. These receptors were collected from a human donor with HPV-associated anogenital cancer. The CDR3 runs from the conserved cysteine through the conserved F or W. D genes are given only for firm matches. Clone size appears in some rows only: once, few, many, or a class for an expanded clone.

.	TRBV4-2	TRBJ2-5	.	CASSQDVGTPGQETQYF	TGTGCCAGCAGCCAAGATGTAGGGACACCTGGTCAAGAGACCCAGTACTTC
.	TRBV6-5	TRBJ1-6	.	CASSYSIGPSPLHF	TGTGCCAGCAGTTACTCGATAGGTCCTTCACCCCTCCACTTT
few	TRBV7-2	TRBJ1-3	.	CASSLDSTIYF	TGTGCCAGCAGCTTAGATAGCACCATATATTTT
.	TRBV15	TRBJ2-1	.	CATSRQSGEQFF	TGTGCCACCAGCAGACAGTCGGGTGAGCAGTTCTTC
.	TRBV19	TRBJ1-3	.	CASSIQESGNTIYF	TGTGCCAGTAGTATTCAAGAATCTGGAAACACCATATATTTT
once	TRBV7-3	TRBJ2-3	.	CASGTGPGDTQYF	TGTGCCAGCGGAACAGGGCCCGGAGATACGCAGTATTTT
.	TRBV10-3	TRBJ1-3	TRBD1	CAAKAGTVTQDSGNTIYF	TGTGCCGCAAAAGCCGGGACAGTCACCCAAGACTCTGGAAACACCATATATTTT
.	TRBV29-1	TRBJ2-7	.	CSVDLGSSSYEQYF	TGCAGCGTTGACTTGGGGTCGAGCTCCTACGAGCAGTACTTC
.	TRBV27	TRBJ1-2	TRBD1	CASSLNRGLGYTF	TGTGCCAGCAGTTTGAACAGGGGGCTTGGCTACACCTTC
.	TRBV4-1	TRBJ2-2	.	CASSQDRGRANTGELFF	TGCGCCAGCAGCCAAGATAGAGGGCGGGCGAACACCGGGGAGCTGTTTTTT
.	TRBV7-2	TRBJ2-5	.	CASSLEQGQETQYF	TGTGCCAGCAGCTTAGAACAGGGTCAAGAGACCCAGTACTTC
once	TRBV30	TRBJ2-5	TRBD2	CAWNSGGARETQYF	TGTGCCTGGAACAGCGGGGGGGCCCGGGAGACCCAGTACTTC
few	TRBV10-3	TRBJ2-3	.	CAIRDNTDTQYF	TGTGCCATCAGGGACAACACAGATACGCAGTATTTT
.	TRBV5-1	TRBJ2-3	.	CASYGGGATDTQYF	TGCGCCAGTTACGGGGGAGGAGCCACAGATACGCAGTATTTT
few	TRBV5-1	TRBJ2-3	TRBD2	CASSPGAGDWGDTQYF	TGCGCCAGCAGCCCAGGAGCGGGGGACTGGGGAGATACGCAGTATTTT
.	TRBV28	TRBJ2-6	.	CASSESGANVLTF	TGTGCCAGCAGTGAGTCTGGGGCCAACGTCCTGACTTTC
.	TRBV2	TRBJ1-2	.	CASRVEGNYGYTF	TGTGCCAGCAGGGTAGAGGGGAACTATGGCTACACCTTC
few	TRBV2	TRBJ2-5	.	CASSEYIQETQYF	TGTGCCAGCAGTGAATACATCCAAGAGACCCAGTACTTC
.	TRBV11-2	TRBJ2-1	.	CASSLASGSYNEQFF	TGTGCCAGCAGCTTAGCCAGTGGCTCCTACAATGAGCAGTTCTTC
.	TRBV7-8	TRBJ1-1	.	CASSHQYNTEAFF	TGTGCCAGCAGCCACCAGTACAACACTGAAGCTTTCTTT
.	TRBV11-2	TRBJ1-5	.	CASSLDGRWEQPQHF	TGTGCCAGCAGCTTAGATGGACGTTGGGAACAGCCCCAGCATTTT
.	TRBV2	TRBJ2-5	.	CASSATETQYF	TGTGCCAGCAGCGCGACGGAGACCCAGTACTTC
.	TRBV2	TRBJ1-4	TRBD1	CASNPGTVNEKLFF	TGTGCCAGCAATCCGGGGACAGTTAATGAAAAACTGTTTTTT
.	TRBV19	TRBJ2-6	.	CASKLDSVAGANVLTF	TGTGCCAGTAAATTGGACAGCGTGGCTGGGGCCAACGTCCTGACTTTC
.	TRBV30	TRBJ1-1	.	CAFYGTHRYTEAFF	TGTGCCTTTTACGGGACCCACCGGTACACTGAAGCTTTCTTT
.	TRBV27	TRBJ1-5	.	CASSFYSNQPQHF	TGTGCCAGCAGTTTTTATAGCAATCAGCCCCAGCATTTT
.	TRBV7-9	TRBJ1-1	.	CASSSGALEGDTEAFF	TGTGCCAGCAGCTCCGGGGCCCTCGAAGGGGACACTGAAGCTTTCTTT
.	TRBV5-1	TRBJ1-2	.	CASYTPTDGYTF	TGCGCCAGCTATACCCCGACGGATGGCTACACCTTC
.	TRBV14	TRBJ2-1	TRBD1	CASSPYRGRGSYNEQFF	TGTGCCAGCAGTCCCTATAGGGGGCGCGGGTCCTACAATGAGCAGTTCTTC
.	TRBV2	TRBJ1-2	TRBD1	CASSEARGQGRYGYTF	TGTGCCAGCAGTGAAGCGCGAGGACAGGGGAGATATGGCTACACCTTC
few	TRBV19	TRBJ1-2	.	CASGQEYGYTF	TGTGCCTCAGGGCAGGAGTATGGCTACACCTTC
.	TRBV18	TRBJ1-6	.	CASSLSRGLGNSPLHF	TGTGCCAGCTCACTAAGCCGTGGGCTAGGTAATTCACCCCTCCACTTT
.	TRBV5-6	TRBJ1-1	.	CASSVIGVVNTEAFF	TGTGCCAGCAGCGTTATAGGGGTGGTGAACACTGAAGCTTTCTTT
.	TRBV2	TRBJ1-1	TRBD1	CASSRSGTGNTEAFF	TGTGCCAGCAGTAGATCCGGGACAGGGAACACTGAAGCTTTCTTT
few	TRBV28	TRBJ2-2	.	CASSFYSDNTGELFF	TGTGCCAGCAGTTTCTATTCGGACAACACCGGGGAGCTGTTTTTT
.	TRBV7-9	TRBJ2-3	.	CASSLAGPAADTQYF	TGTGCCAGCAGCTTAGCAGGGCCAGCCGCAGATACGCAGTATTTT
.	TRBV7-9	TRBJ2-1	TRBD1	CASSPPWAGGNEQFF	TGTGCCAGCAGCCCTCCCTGGGCAGGGGGCAATGAGCAGTTCTTC
.	TRBV7-9	TRBJ1-3	TRBD1	CASSPLGGPGTDSGNTIYF	TGTGCCAGCAGCCCATTAGGGGGTCCGGGGACAGACTCTGGAAACACCATATATTTT
once	TRBV19	TRBJ1-2	TRBD1	CASSLPLGQALNYGYTF	TGTGCCAGTAGTCTCCCACTCGGACAGGCTTTAAACTATGGCTACACCTTC
.	TRBV7-2	TRBJ1-4	.	CASSLEVGGWDEKLFF	TGTGCCAGCAGCTTAGAAGTGGGGGGGTGGGATGAAAAACTGTTTTTT
.	TRBV6-5	TRBJ2-5	.	CATRGSGTQYF	TGTGCCACGCGAGGTTCGGGGACCCAGTACTTC
once	TRBV28	TRBJ1-6	.	CASSLWARYFVSPLHF	TGTGCCAGCAGTTTATGGGCCAGGTATTTTGTTTCACCCCTCCACTTT
.	TRBV7-2	TRBJ2-3	TRBD2	CASSSHLAGGPGTDTQYF	TGTGCCAGCAGCTCCCACCTAGCGGGGGGGCCCGGCACAGATACGCAGTATTTT
.	TRBV7-8	TRBJ1-6	.	CASSSDRNSPLHF	TGTGCCAGCAGCTCCGACCGTAATTCACCCCTCCACTTT
.	TRBV5-1	TRBJ2-7	.	CASSPAPLGGQSSYEQYF	TGCGCCAGCAGCCCCGCCCCACTTGGGGGCCAGAGCTCCTACGAGCAGTACTTC
.	TRBV4-2	TRBJ1-2	TRBD1	CASSQERNRGYGYTF	TGTGCCAGCAGCCAAGAAAGGAACAGGGGGTACGGCTACACCTTC
.	TRBV7-6	TRBJ2-6	.	CASSFYSGANVLTF	TGTGCCAGCAGCTTTTACTCTGGGGCCAACGTCCTGACTTTC
.	TRBV9	TRBJ1-2	TRBD1	CASSPQTGFTGGYTF	TGTGCCAGCAGCCCCCAGACAGGGTTTACCGGTGGCTACACCTTC
.	TRBV27	TRBJ2-3	TRBD2	CASSRRGGGPDTQYF	TGTGCCAGCAGTCGGCGGGGGGGCGGCCCAGATACGCAGTATTTT
.	TRBV19	TRBJ1-5	TRBD1	CASAGGNRQPQHF	TGTGCCAGCGCAGGGGGCAATCGTCAGCCCCAGCATTTT
few	TRBV28	TRBJ2-7	.	CASSLVQNYEQYF	TGTGCCAGCAGTTTGGTACAGAACTACGAGCAGTACTTC
few	TRBV10-3	TRBJ2-5	.	CAISEGVNQETQYF	TGTGCCATCAGTGAAGGAGTAAACCAAGAGACCCAGTACTTC
.	TRBV5-1	TRBJ2-7	.	CASSWFDSSYEQYF	TGCGCCAGCAGCTGGTTTGATTCCTCCTACGAGCAGTACTTC
.	TRBV2	TRBJ2-7	.	CASSEGRAGGQYF	TGTGCCAGCAGTGAGGGCAGGGCCGGGGGGCAGTACTTC
.	TRBV7-2	TRBJ2-2	TRBD2	CASRPPGLAGYGELFF	TGTGCCAGCAGGCCTCCGGGACTAGCGGGGTACGGGGAGCTGTTTTTT